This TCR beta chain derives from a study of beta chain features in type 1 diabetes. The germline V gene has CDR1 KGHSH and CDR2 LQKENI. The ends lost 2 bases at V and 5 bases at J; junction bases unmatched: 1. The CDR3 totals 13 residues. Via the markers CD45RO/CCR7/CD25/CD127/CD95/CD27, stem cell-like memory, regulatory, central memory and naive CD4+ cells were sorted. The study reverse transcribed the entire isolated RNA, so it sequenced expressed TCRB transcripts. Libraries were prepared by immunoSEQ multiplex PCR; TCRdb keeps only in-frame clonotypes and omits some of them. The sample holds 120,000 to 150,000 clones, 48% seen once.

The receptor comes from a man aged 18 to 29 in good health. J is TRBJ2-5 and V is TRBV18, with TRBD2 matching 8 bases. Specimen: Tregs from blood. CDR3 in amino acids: CASSPSGGETQYF. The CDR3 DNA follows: TGTGCCAGCTCACCATCGGGGGGGGAGACCCAGTACTTC.